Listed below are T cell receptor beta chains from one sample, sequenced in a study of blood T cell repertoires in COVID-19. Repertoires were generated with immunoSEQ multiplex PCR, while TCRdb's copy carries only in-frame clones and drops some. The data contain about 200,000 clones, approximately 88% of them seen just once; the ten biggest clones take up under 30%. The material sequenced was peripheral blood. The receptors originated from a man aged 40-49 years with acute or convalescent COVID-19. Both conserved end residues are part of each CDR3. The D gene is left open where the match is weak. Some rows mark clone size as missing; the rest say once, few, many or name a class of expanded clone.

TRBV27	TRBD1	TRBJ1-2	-	CASKDTGDYGYTF	TGTGCCAGCAAGGATACAGGGGACTATGGCTACACCTTC
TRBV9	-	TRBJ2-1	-	CASSVAIYNEQFF	TGTGCCAGCAGCGTAGCTATCTACAATGAGCAGTTCTTC
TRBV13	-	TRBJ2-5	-	CASILWAAQETQYF	TGTGCCAGCATCCTTTGGGCAGCTCAAGAGACCCAGTACTTC
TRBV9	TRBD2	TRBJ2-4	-	CASSVVGGRGKNIQYF	TGTGCCAGCAGCGTAGTGGGTGGGAGGGGCAAAAACATTCAGTACTTC
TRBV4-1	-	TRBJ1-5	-	CASSRSPHTTESNQPQHF	TGCGCCAGCAGCCGCTCTCCCCACACGACAGAAAGCAATCAGCCCCAGCATTTT
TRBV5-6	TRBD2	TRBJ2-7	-	CASSLVGREFYEQYF	TGTGCCAGCAGCTTGGTAGGGCGGGAGTTCTACGAGCAGTACTTC
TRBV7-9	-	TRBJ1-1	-	CASSLYQDYTEAFF	TGTGCCAGCAGCTTATATCAGGACTACACTGAAGCTTTCTTT
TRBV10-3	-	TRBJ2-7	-	CAISESQQGEQYF	TGTGCCATCAGTGAGTCGCAACAGGGTGAGCAGTACTTC
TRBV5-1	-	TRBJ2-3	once	CASSLFGSGDTQYF	TGCGCCAGCAGCTTATTTGGGTCCGGGGATACGCAGTATTTT
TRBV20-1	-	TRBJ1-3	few	CSASQPPDRYSGNTIYF	TGCAGTGCTAGTCAACCACCTGACAGATACTCTGGAAACACCATATATTTT
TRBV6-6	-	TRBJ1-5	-	CASSLQGGQPQHF	TGTGCCAGCAGTCTCCAGGGTGGACAGCCCCAGCATTTT
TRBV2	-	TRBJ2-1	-	CASSEEATFSNEQFF	TGTGCCAGCAGTGAAGAAGCCACGTTTAGCAATGAGCAGTTCTTC
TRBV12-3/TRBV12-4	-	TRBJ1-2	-	CASSLSNNYGYTF	TGTGCCAGCAGTTTGTCCAATAACTATGGCTACACCTTC
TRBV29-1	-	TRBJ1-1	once	CSVQGKRPVAEAFF	TGCAGCGTGCAAGGGAAGCGGCCGGTCGCTGAAGCTTTCTTT
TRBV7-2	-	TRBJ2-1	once	CASGRVNYNEQFF	TGTGCCAGCGGGCGAGTCAACTACAATGAGCAGTTCTTC
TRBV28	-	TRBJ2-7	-	CASSPRRTQAMQYF	TGTGCCAGCAGTCCCCGACGGACACAGGCGATGCAGTACTTC
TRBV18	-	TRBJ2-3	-	CASSEATDTQYF	TGTGCCAGCTCAGAAGCTACAGATACGCAGTATTTT
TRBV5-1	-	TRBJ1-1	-	CASSLVGIGVTEAFF	TGCGCCAGCAGCTTGGTGGGGATCGGGGTCACTGAAGCTTTCTTT
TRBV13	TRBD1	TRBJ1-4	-	CASSLGTAKLFF	TGTGCCAGCAGCCTTGGGACAGCCAAACTGTTTTTT
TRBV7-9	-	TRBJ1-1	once	CASSFAEAFF	TGTGCCAGCAGCTTCGCTGAAGCTTTCTTT
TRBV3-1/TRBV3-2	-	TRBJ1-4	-	CASSQVPLNGFEKLFF	TGTGCCAGCAGCCAAGTTCCTTTGAACGGGTTTGAAAAACTGTTTTTT
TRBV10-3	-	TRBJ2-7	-	CAISRQGGEQYF	TGTGCCATCAGTAGGCAGGGAGGCGAGCAGTACTTC
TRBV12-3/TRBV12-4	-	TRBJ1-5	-	CASSLRSNQPQHF	TGTGCCAGCAGTTTGCGCAGCAATCAGCCCCAGCATTTT
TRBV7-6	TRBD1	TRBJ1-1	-	CASSYTGDRVTEAFF	TGTGCCAGCAGCTACACAGGGGACAGGGTCACTGAAGCTTTCTTT
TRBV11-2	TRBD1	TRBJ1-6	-	CASSLELQGYNSPLHF	TGTGCCAGCAGCTTAGAGTTACAGGGGTATAATTCACCCCTCCACTTT
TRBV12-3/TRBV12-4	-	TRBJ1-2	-	CASSFVREYGYTF	TGTGCCAGCAGTTTTGTCAGGGAATATGGCTACACCTTC
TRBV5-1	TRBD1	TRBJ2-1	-	CASSLRTGDEQFF	TGCGCCAGCAGCCTACGGACAGGGGATGAGCAGTTCTTC
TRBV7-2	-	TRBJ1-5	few	CASSPQGPHQPQHF	TGTGCCAGCAGCCCACAGGGCCCCCATCAGCCCCAGCATTTT
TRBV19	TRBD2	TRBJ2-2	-	CASSQDRASGRTGELFF	TGTGCCAGTAGCCAGGACCGGGCTAGCGGGAGGACCGGGGAGCTGTTTTTT
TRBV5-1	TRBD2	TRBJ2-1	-	CASSLGAGGPREQFF	TGCGCCAGCAGCTTGGGAGCGGGAGGGCCCCGGGAGCAGTTCTTC
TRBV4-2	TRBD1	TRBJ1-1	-	CASSQGTGENEAFF	TGTGCCAGCAGCCAAGGGACAGGGGAAAACGAAGCTTTCTTT
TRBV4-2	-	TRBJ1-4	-	CASSQERDFNEKLFF	TGTGCCAGCAGCCAAGAAAGAGACTTTAATGAAAAACTGTTTTTT
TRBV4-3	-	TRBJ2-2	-	CASSQAPYLFVGELFF	TGCGCCAGCAGCCAAGCCCCCTACCTGTTCGTCGGGGAGCTGTTTTTT
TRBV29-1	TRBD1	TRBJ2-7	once	CSVTGGQPYEQYF	TGCAGCGTGACAGGGGGACAGCCTTACGAGCAGTACTTC
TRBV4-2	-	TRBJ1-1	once	CASSQGQKNTEAFF	TGTGCCAGCAGCCAAGGGCAGAAGAACACTGAAGCTTTCTTT
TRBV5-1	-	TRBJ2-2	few	CASSLSRGNTGELFF	TGCGCCAGCAGCTTATCCAGGGGAAACACCGGGGAGCTGTTTTTT
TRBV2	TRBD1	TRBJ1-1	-	CASIHPLDRVAFF	TGTGCCAGTATCCACCCCCTTGACAGGGTAGCTTTCTTT
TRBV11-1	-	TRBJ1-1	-	CASSFGGPGTEAFF	TGTGCCAGCAGCTTCGGGGGGCCGGGAACTGAAGCTTTCTTT
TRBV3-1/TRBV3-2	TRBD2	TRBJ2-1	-	CASSQPSGFYNEQFF	TGTGCCAGCAGCCAACCTAGCGGCTTCTACAATGAGCAGTTCTTC
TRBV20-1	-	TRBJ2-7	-	CSAIDNEQYF	TGCAGTGCCATAGACAACGAGCAGTACTTC
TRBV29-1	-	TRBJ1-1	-	CSVADSEAFF	TGCAGCGTAGCTGACAGTGAAGCTTTCTTT
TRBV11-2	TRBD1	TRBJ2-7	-	CASSFPTGQGYEQYF	TGTGCCAGCAGCTTTCCCACGGGACAGGGCTACGAGCAGTACTTC
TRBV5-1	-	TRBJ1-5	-	CASSSLGGHQPQHF	TGCGCCAGCAGCTCCCTCGGCGGGCATCAGCCCCAGCATTTT
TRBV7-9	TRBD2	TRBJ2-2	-	CASSLGTSGSPRDTGELFF	TGTGCCAGCAGCTTAGGGACTAGCGGGAGCCCTAGGGACACCGGGGAGCTGTTTTTT
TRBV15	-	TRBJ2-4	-	CATSRDMGSAGAKNIQYF	TGTGCCACCAGCAGAGATATGGGGTCGGCAGGGGCCAAAAACATTCAGTACTTC